Following are 30 T cell receptor beta chains from one sample sequenced in a study of beta chain features in type 1 diabetes. Study outcomes and limitations: Within each of all four CD4+ subsets, Type 1 diabetes patients had TCRB CDR3s that were moderately but significantly shorter.

Sequenced material consisted of expressed TCRB transcripts (all of the isolated RNA was reverse transcribed). The assay was immunoSEQ multiplex PCR, and TCRdb's table has in-frame clones only and misses some. The repertoire includes hundreds of thousands of clones, about an eighth of them detected once, and 0.03% to 0.045% sits in the top ten. No antigen is known for these receptors. Sequenced: naive CD4+ T cells from blood. These TCRs come from a man younger than 35 with type 1 diabetes.

This clone was counted a few times. The chain employs TRBV5-8 and TRBJ2-1; D unresolved. Per the germline V gene, CDR1 is SGHTS and CDR2 is YDEGEE. The ends were cut back, 4 bases at V and 9 bases at J, with 11 bases in the middle. This CDR3 is built from 12 residues. The CDR3 sequence: CASSPGFTEQFF. CDR3 DNA: TGTGCCAGCAGCCCCGGGTTCACTGAGCAGTTCTTC.

The V gene is TRBV11-2, the J gene TRBJ2-1; the D is unclear. The ends were cut back, 3 bases at V and 0 bases at J, with 9 bases in the middle. The length of the CDR3 is 15 residues. Germline CDR1 reads SGHAT; CDR2 reads FQNNGV. In DNA, the CDR3 is TGTGCCAGCAGCTTCCCCAGGAGCTCCTACAATGAGCAGTTCTTC. Translating gives CASSFPRSSYNEQFF.

This clone was picked up a small number of times. The chain uses TRBV5-1 and TRBJ2-1, with D unclear. From germline, CDR1 is SGHRS and CDR2 YFSETQ. V shed 0 bases and J shed 4 bases, with 8 bases lying between them. This CDR3 contains 14 residues. The CDR3 DNA reads as TGCGCCAGCAGCTTGGGGCGAGAATACAATGAGCAGTTCTTC. It is translated as CASSLGREYNEQFF.

This clone occurred a few times. J is TRBJ1-4 and V is TRBV13; 7 bases map to TRBD1. This CDR3 has 14 amino acids. CDR1 is PRHDT, CDR2 FYEKMQ, per germline (reference sequence). Trimming removed 3 bases from V and 6 bases from J; junction bases left unmatched: 4. The CDR3 region is CASSFDRVDEKLFF. CDR3 nucleotide sequence: TGTGCCAGCAGCTTCGACAGGGTGGATGAAAAACTGTTTTTT. The entire variable domain, with the rest obtained from reference TRBV13 and TRBJ1-4, is as follows: AAGVIQSPRHLIKEKRETATLKCYPIPRHDTVYWYQQGPGQDPQFLISFYEKMQSDKGSIPDRFSAQQFSDYHSELNMSSLELGDSALYFCASSFDRVDEKLFFGSGTQLSVL.

This clone occurred a few times. V is TRBV15 and J is TRBJ2-1; D is uncertain. V lost 5 bases and J lost 0, with 11 bases in between. The CDR3 extends over 15 amino acids. CDR1 is LNHNV, CDR2 YYDKDF, per germline (reference sequence). Here the CDR3 reads CATSPLESSYNEQFF. CDR3 DNA sequence: TGTGCCACCAGCCCTCTGGAAAGCTCCTACAATGAGCAGTTCTTC.

V gene TRBV7-6 combines with J gene TRBJ2-5; no clear D. In germline, CDR1 is SGHVS, CDR2 FNYEAQ. The V end lost 1 base, the J end lost 5 bases, and 5 bases lay between the germline ends. The CDR3 has 12 residues. For the CDR3, the DNA is TGTGCCAGCAGCTTAGTCGTCGAGACCCAGTACTTC. Residues: CASSLVVETQYF.

This clone was counted a few times. The gene calls are TRBV7-2 and TRBJ2-7, with D unresolved. Trimming took 2 bases from V and 5 from J, leaving 13 bases between them. Germline V lookup: CDR1 SGHTA, CDR2 FQGNSA. The CDR3 runs to 14 residues. The CDR3 DNA reads as TGTGCCAGCAGCTTAAGGTGGGCCGCGGACGAGCAGTACTTC. Residues: CASSLRWAADEQYF. The variable domain in full, completed from reference TRBV7-2 and TRBJ2-7, reads GAGVSQSPSNKVTEKGKDVELRCDPISGHTALYWYRQSLGQGLEFLIYFQGNSAPDKSGLPSDRFSAERTGGSVSTLTIQRTQQEDSAVYLCASSLRWAADEQYFGPGTRLTVT.

This clone occurred a few times. The rearrangement uses TRBV30 and TRBJ2-7; D unresolved. V was cut by 3 bases and J by 9 bases, with 15 bases left in between. This CDR3 contains 12 residues. Looked up from germline, CDR1 is GTSNPN and CDR2 is SVGIG (reference sequence). In nucleotides, the CDR3 is TGTGCCTGGAGGCCTAAAGGGCTAGTGCAGTACTTC. Its translation is CAWRPKGLVQYF.

This clone was found a few times. The chain employs TRBV29-1 and TRBJ2-3; D possibly corresponds to TRBD1 (6 bases). The CDR3 sequence is 15 residues long. Germline CDR1 is SQVTM and CDR2 is ANQGSEA. Trimming took off 6 bases at V and 3 bases at J, with 19 bases between the two ends. For the CDR3, the DNA is TGCAGCGTCCAGGGGATGCAGGGTGGAACAGATACGCAGTATTTT. Amino acids: CSVQGMQGGTDTQYF.

In the case of this clone: At one end, the junction sequence differs from germline, possibly due to a read error. The V and J genes are TRBV10-3 and TRBJ2-3; D unresolved. Germline V lookup: CDR1 ENHRY, CDR2 SYGVKD. This CDR3 region has 15 residues. In nucleotides, the CDR3 is TGTGCCAGCAGTAGTAGCCACGGGAGCACAGATACGCAGTATTTT. Protein product: CASSSSHGSTDTQYF.

J is TRBJ2-3 and V is TRBV28; D not resolved. This CDR3 is 16 amino acids long. Trimming removed 1 base from V and 2 bases from J, with 13 bases in between. The germline V gene has CDR1 MDHEN and CDR2 SYDVKM. The CDR3 nucleotides read TGTGCCAGCAGTTTATCTTTCGGCAGACTCACAGATACGCAGTATTTT. Translation: CASSLSFGRLTDTQYF. Supplemented by reference TRBV28 and TRBJ2-3, the full variable domain reads DVKVTQSSRYLVKRTGEKVFLECVQDMDHENMFWYRQDPGLGLRLIYFSYDVKMKEKGDIPEGYSVSREKKERFSLILESASTNQTSMYLCASSLSFGRLTDTQYFGPGTRLTVL.

This rearrangement joins TRBV11-2 to TRBJ2-5; 9 nucleotides line up with TRBD1. Losses at the gene ends were 2 bases for V and 4 bases for J; bases not matched to a gene: 5. Germline CDR1 and CDR2: SGHAT and FQNNGV. This CDR3 spans 15 amino acids. Here the CDR3 reads CASSLWDREGETQYF. The CDR3 DNA is TGTGCCAGCAGCTTATGGGACAGGGAAGGAGAGACCCAGTACTTC.

The table lists this clone with a few counts. The genes are TRBV4-1 and TRBJ2-5, with D hard to call. The CDR3 loop spans 13 amino acids. The germline V and J ends were trimmed by 0 bases and 4 bases, with 6 bases remaining between them. Germline V gives CDR1 MGHRA, CDR2 YSYEKL. The CDR3 DNA reads TGCGCCAGCAGCCAAGATTTGCGAGAGACCCAGTACTTC. Translating gives CASSQDLRETQYF.

This clone was detected once. V and J are TRBV10-3 and TRBJ2-5; 10 bases agree with TRBD1. The junction had 9 bases not matched to a gene; V was cut back by 4 bases and J by 4 bases. From germline, CDR1 is ENHRY and CDR2 SYGVKD. The CDR3 is 16 residues long. CDR3 nucleotide sequence: TGTGCCATCAGTGCAGACAGGGGGCCGGGTGGAGAGACCCAGTACTTC. It translates to CAISADRGPGGETQYF.

This clone showed up just a few times. The rearrangement uses TRBV6-1 and TRBJ1-5; D is unresolved. Trimming stripped 3 bases from V and 7 bases from J, with 7 bases between. CDR1 is MNHNS and CDR2 is SASEGT in the germline V gene. The CDR3 spans 12 residues. For the CDR3, the DNA is TGTGCCAGCAGTGATTCAGGCCAGCCCCAGCATTTT. Amino acids: CASSDSGQPQHF.

This clone was seen a few times. In nucleotides, the CDR3 is TGTGCCAGCAGCTTAAAAAGGGACCGGGCGGGTTACGAGCAGTACTTC. Protein product: CASSLKRDRAGYEQYF. This rearrangement joins TRBV7-9 to TRBJ2-7; D is perhaps TRBD1 or TRBD2 (5 bases each). CDR3 length: 16 amino acids. The V gene's germline CDR1 is SEHNR and CDR2 FQNEAQ (reference sequence). The V end was cut by 2 bases, the J end by 4 bases, with 18 bases between.

This clone has just a few counts. The V gene is TRBV28, the J gene TRBJ1-1, with TRBD1 as a possible D gene (5 bases). Trimming stripped 6 bases from V and 4 bases from J, with 18 bases between. Germline V lookup: CDR1 MDHEN, CDR2 SYDVKM. The CDR3 spans 15 residues. CDR3 nucleotides: TGTGCCAGCAGCTCATACCCGGGGGGGAGCACTGAAGCTTTCTTT. Translating gives CASSSYPGGSTEAFF.

The chain links TRBV5-1 to TRBJ2-5; 8 positions match TRBD2. J lost 0 bases, V lost 5 bases, and 12 bases had no gene match. CDR1 is SGHRS, CDR2 YFSETQ, per germline. This CDR3 is built from 17 residues. CDR3 sequence reads: CASSLAGRGTYQETQYF. The DNA of the CDR3 is TGCGCCAGCAGTCTAGCGGGCCGTGGGACGTACCAAGAGACCCAGTACTTC.

The chain employs TRBV30 and TRBJ1-4; 9 bases match TRBD1. The CDR3 consists of 17 residues. Per germline, CDR1 GTSNPN and CDR2 SVGIG (reference sequence). Unmatched junction bases numbered 15, after V lost 5 bases and J lost 5 bases. CDR3 sequence (DNA): TGTGCCTGGTCTCAAGGGCCCTGGACAGGGGTAAATGAAAAACTGTTTTTT. Amino acids: CAWSQGPWTGVNEKLFF.

This chain uses TRBV5-4 with TRBJ2-3; D gene uncertain. V was cut by 0 bases and J by 5 bases, with 7 bases left in between. Germline assignment: CDR1 SGHNT and CDR2 YYREEE (reference sequence). This CDR3 has 13 residues. CDR3 sequence: CASSLDWGDTQYF. For the CDR3, the DNA is TGTGCCAGCAGCTTGGACTGGGGAGATACGCAGTATTTT.

The rearrangement uses TRBV2 and TRBJ2-1; the D is unclear. The CDR3 extends over 12 amino acids. In germline, CDR1 is SNHLY, CDR2 FYNNEI. The germline V and J ends were trimmed by 1 base and 5 bases, with 3 bases remaining between them. CDR3 bases: TGTGCCAGCAGTGAAGGGCACAATGAGCAGTTCTTC. Residues: CASSEGHNEQFF.

This clone was observed a handful of times. The CDR3 sequence is CACGHLNQPQHF. The CDR3 DNA sequence: TGTGCCTGTGGACACCTCAATCAGCCCCAGCATTTT. This rearrangement joins TRBV30 to TRBJ1-5; possible D gene TRBD1, 5 bases. The ends were cut back, 6 bases at V and 3 bases at J, with 9 bases in the middle. The CDR3 covers 12 residues. CDR1 and CDR2 (germline): GTSNPN, SVGIG (reference sequence).

The V gene is TRBV18, the J gene TRBJ2-7; D may match TRBD1 or TRBD2 (6 bases each). The CDR3 sequence is 14 residues long. V was pared by 3 bases and J by 3 bases, with 12 bases between. Germline V CDR1 and CDR2: KGHSH, LQKENI. CDR3 amino acids: CASSPEGGGYEQYF. The CDR3 nucleotides are TGTGCCAGCTCACCGGAAGGAGGGGGCTACGAGCAGTACTTC.

This clone has only a few counts. This likely comes from a read error, as the CDR3 has no conserved phenylalanine or tryptophan at its end. The DNA is left out, because the CDR3 cannot be placed on it with certainty; the CDR3 is given as TCRdb lists it. The J gene is TRBJ2-3, the V gene TRBV6-6; the table's D gene call, TRBD1, was not cross checked with the DNA. CDR1 is MNHNY, CDR2 SVGAGI, per germline (reference sequence). The CDR3 is 13 amino acids long, termini counted. CDR3 loop: CASSPPRQGAPSV.

The sample holds a few counts of this clone. The chain employs TRBV15 and TRBJ2-2, with a weak D call TRBD2 (6 bases). This CDR3 has 15 amino acids. Germline V gene data show CDR1 as LNHNV and CDR2 as YYDKDF (reference sequence). V lost 5 bases, J lost 3 bases, and 13 bases lay in between. CDR3 loop: CATSPAGPYTGELFF. The CDR3, as DNA: TGTGCCACCAGCCCGGCGGGACCTTACACCGGGGAGCTGTTTTTT.

The chain carries TRBV2 and TRBJ2-5; the match to TRBD2 covers 15 bases. Germline lookup yields CDR1 SNHLY and CDR2 FYNNEI. CDR3 length equals 18 residues. J lost 2 bases, V lost 2 bases, and 6 bases had no gene match. CDR3 sequence: CASSERTSGRGLQETQYF. The DNA for the CDR3 is TGTGCCAGCAGTGAAAGGACTAGCGGGAGGGGGTTACAAGAGACCCAGTACTTC.

Concerning this clone: Other DNA variants within this sample encode the same CDR3. This sequence joins TRBV5-1 and TRBJ2-5; D is unclear. The ends were cut back, 0 bases at V and 2 bases at J, with 2 bases in the middle. CDR1 SGHRS and CDR2 YFSETQ come from the germline V gene. The CDR3 has 12 residues. The CDR3 sequence is CASSLAQETQYF. In DNA, the CDR3 is TGCGCCAGCAGCTTGGCTCAAGAGACCCAGTACTTC.

A few counts support this clone. Within the sample, other DNA sequences also encode this same CDR3. The J gene is TRBJ2-3, the V gene TRBV4-3; 11 nucleotides match TRBD2. Trimming at V came to 3 bases and at J to 1 base, leaving 0 bases not matched to a gene. This CDR3 is 15 amino acids long. Germline V gene data show CDR1 as LGHNA and CDR2 as YSLEER. CDR3 protein: CASSQGLAGTDTQYF. The CDR3 region has the DNA TGCGCCAGCAGCCAGGGACTAGCGGGCACAGATACGCAGTATTTT.

The V gene is TRBV25-1, the J gene TRBJ2-2; 10 bases are a match to TRBD2. Germline lookup yields CDR1 MGHDK and CDR2 SYGVNS. V lost 11 bases to trimming and J lost 4 bases; unmatched junction nucleotides: 13. The CDR3 totals 16 residues. CDR3 nucleotide sequence: TGTGCCTCACAAAAGCGGGAGGGCCTTAGCACCGGGGAGCTGTTTTTT. Protein: CASQKREGLSTGELFF.

The rearrangement links TRBV12-5 to TRBJ2-5, with 8 bases aligning to TRBD2. The CDR3 runs 13 residues. Looked up from germline, CDR1 is LGHNT and CDR2 is FRNRAP. Trimming at V came to 6 bases and at J to 7 bases, leaving 7 bases not matched to a gene. The CDR3 nucleotides read TGTGCTAGTGGCCTAGGACTAGCCCCGACCCAGTACTTC. Translated: CASGLGLAPTQYF.